The 3 T cell receptor beta chains below come from one sample, sequenced in a study of blood T cell repertoires in COVID-19. The data were produced by immunoSEQ multiplex PCR, yet TCRdb's version contains in-frame clones alone and is incomplete. The table records around 300,000 clones, 89% of them present only once. Sequences were obtained from peripheral blood. These receptors originate from a man aged 50-60 years with acute or convalescent COVID-19.

Only a few counts were recorded for this clone. CDR3 nucleotide sequence: TGTGCCAGCAGCCAACGTCCCGGGACTACAGAGACCCAGTACTTC. Amino acids: CASSQRPGTTETQYF. This chain uses TRBV4-2 with TRBJ2-5; 7 positions match TRBD2. CDR3 length equals 15 residues. Germline CDR1 and CDR2: LGHNA and YNFKEQ. Trimming removed 2 bases from V and 4 bases from J; junction bases left unmatched: 7.

The chain uses TRBV2 and TRBJ1-1, with unresolved D. CDR1 is SNHLY, CDR2 FYNNEI, per germline. CDR3 length: 11 residues. V was trimmed by 2 bases and J by 7 bases, leaving 5 bases between them. CDR3 sequence reads: CASSELGEAFF. The CDR3 bases are TGTGCCAGCAGTGAACTAGGTGAAGCTTTCTTT.

V usage is TRBV12-3 or TRBV12-4 and J usage is TRBJ2-5; perhaps TRBD2 as D (5 bases). V lost 5 bases and J lost 5, with 12 bases in between. The CDR3 sequence is 13 residues long. CDR3 protein: CASSKTTGETQYF. The CDR3 coding sequence is TGTGCCAGCAGTAAGACTACGGGGGAGACCCAGTACTTC.